The 2 T cell receptor beta chains reported below all come from one sample, sequenced in a study of cytomegalovirus exposure and HLA in healthy donors. PCR used 60 Vbeta primers and 13 Jbeta primers. Produced via immunoSEQ multiplex PCR; TCRdb's table is partial and in-frame only. The sample consists of 150,000 to 200,000 clones, 78% of them appearing once. Sequencing input: PBMCs. The receptors were sampled from a woman in her 30s in good health and CMV-seropositive.

This clone has more than one count but fewer than ten. The CDR3, as DNA: TGTGCCAGCAGCACAGGGAGGGAGGAAGACAATCAGCCCCAGCATTTT. Protein product: CASSTGREEDNQPQHF. The chain employs TRBV28 and TRBJ1-5; tentative D call: TRBD1 (6 bases). The CDR3 spans 16 residues. Trimming removed 6 bases at V and 3 bases at J, with 18 bases between. Germline-derived CDR1 and CDR2 are MDHEN and SYDVKM. Variable domain in full (rest from reference TRBV28 and TRBJ1-5): DVKVTQSSRYLVKRTGEKVFLECVQDMDHENMFWYRQDPGLGLRLIYFSYDVKMKEKGDIPEGYSVSREKKERFSLILESASTNQTSMYLCASSTGREEDNQPQHFGDGTRLSIL.

The genes are TRBV5-1 and TRBJ2-3; 9 bases are a match to TRBD1. The V segment lost 0 bases and the J segment 5 bases; nucleotides outside the gene matches: 7. The CDR3 covers 16 residues. Per germline, CDR1 SGHRS and CDR2 YFSETQ. The CDR3, as DNA: TGCGCCAGCAGCTTGGTAGGGGACAGGGTAGGAGATACGCAGTATTTT. Translated, it gives CASSLVGDRVGDTQYF.